The 24 T cell receptor beta chains given below trace back to one sample, sequenced in a study of glioma-infiltrating T cells. Amplification of TCR alpha and beta CDR3 regions from RNA used iRepertoire nested multiplex PCR. One entry per CDR3 protein results from TCRdb running MiXCR on the multiplex PCR reads. The table lists approximately 93,000 distinct CDR3 sequences, 40% of them singletons, with about two fifths in the top ten. Sequencing input: glioma tissue, nonneoplastic brain tissue, or PBMCs (not recorded which). The receptors stem from a human donor with low-grade glioma or glioblastoma, undergoing nonglioma brain surgery, or in good health (not recorded which).

The V gene is TRBV9, the J gene TRBJ2-7, with 11 bases fitting TRBD2. The CDR3 sequence is 14 residues long. The trim removed 2 bases at V and 5 bases at J, leaving 3 bases unmatched. CDR1 and CDR2 (germline): SGDLS, YYNGEE. The CDR3 coding sequence is TGTGCCAGCAGCGTTAGCGGGAGGGCCGACGAGCAGTACTTC. Amino acids: CASSVSGRADEQYF.

This clonotype came up many times. This sequence joins TRBV5-1 and TRBJ2-4; unclear D gene. This CDR3 has 15 residues. Germline V gene sequence: CDR1 SGHRS, CDR2 YFSETQ. Trimming removed 0 bases at V and 1 base at J, with 8 bases between. DNA for the CDR3: TGCGCCAGCAGCTTGGGGGGTAACGCCAAAAACATTCAGTACTTC. Residues: CASSLGGNAKNIQYF.

With respect to this clonotype: At one end, the junction sequence differs from germline, possibly due to a read error. The rearrangement uses TRBV20-1 and TRBJ1-2; no reliable D call. The CDR3 consists of 13 residues. CDR1 is DFQATT, CDR2 SNEGSKA, per germline (reference sequence). The CDR3 coding sequence is TGCAGTGCTAGACCCATAGGGAACTATGGCTACAGCTTC. Amino acids: CSARPIGNYGYSF.

Turning to this clonotype: An end of the junction does not agree with germline; a read error may underlie this. The chain employs TRBV20-1 and TRBJ1-1; tentative D call: TRBD1 (5 bases). The CDR3 is made up of 12 amino acids. Germline V gives CDR1 DFQATT, CDR2 SNEGSKA (reference sequence). In DNA, the CDR3 is TGCAGTTCTAGAGATTTAGGGACGGAAGCTTTCTTT. Protein: CSSRDLGTEAFF.

This clonotype was seen only once. Its ends do not fully match the called genes, so a read error is possible. The chain joins TRBV2 to TRBJ2-7; D not certain. The germline V gene has CDR1 SNHLY and CDR2 FYNNEI. This CDR3 comprises 11 residues. CDR3 coding DNA: TGTGCCACCCCCAAGGGTCGTGAGCGGTACTTC. Its protein product is CATPKGRERYF. Together with reference TRBV2 and TRBJ2-7, the CDR3 gives the full variable domain: EPEVTQTPSHQVTQMGQEVILRCVPISNHLYFYWYRQILGQKVEFLVSFYNNEISEKSEIFDDQFSVERPDGSNFTLKIRSTKLEDSAMYFCATPKGRERYFGPGTRLTVT.

Comment on this clonotype: Being one base from a much bigger clone, this may be a read error. The chain combines TRBV9 with TRBJ1-5, with 8 positions matching TRBD1. Germline assignment: CDR1 SGDLS and CDR2 YYNGEE. The CDR3 totals 16 residues. This chain's CDR3 is CSSSVGGTGSDQPQHF. The CDR3 DNA reads TGTTCCAGCAGCGTAGGGGGGACAGGTTCCGATCAGCCCCAGCATTTT.

As for this clonotype: The conserved closing phenylalanine or tryptophan is absent in this CDR3, likely reflecting a read error. It is unclear where the CDR3 begins or ends on the DNA, so no DNA is shown, and the CDR3 is as TCRdb lists it. This sequence joins TRBV10-3 and TRBJ2-5. Including both end residues, the CDR3 is 13 amino acids long. Germline values: CDR1 ENHRY, CDR2 SYGVKD. The CDR3 loop is CAIRSGQKETEYS.

Many counts were recorded for this clonotype. CDR3: CASSPSTTTYTDTQYF. For the CDR3, the DNA is TGTGCCAGCAGCCCAAGCACGACCACCTACACAGATACGCAGTATTTT. V gene TRBV7-2 combines with J gene TRBJ2-3; no firm D call. The CDR3 is 16 amino acids. Germline lookup yields CDR1 SGHTA and CDR2 FQGNSA. V gave up 5 bases and J gave up 2 bases, with 17 bases separating them.

CDR3 coding DNA: TGCGCCAGCAGCCCGACAGGGGGCTCTGGGGCCAACGTCCTGACTTTC. Translation: CASSPTGGSGANVLTF. The chain employs TRBV5-1 and TRBJ2-6, with 9 bases aligning to TRBD1. This CDR3 comprises 16 residues. The germline V gene encodes CDR1 SGHRS and CDR2 YFSETQ. After removal of 4 bases from V and 0 bases from J, the junction contained 2 bases not matched to a gene.

This clonotype was picked up one time. The chain employs TRBV19 and TRBJ1-5; the D is unclear. CDR1 is LNHDA, CDR2 SQIVND, per germline (reference sequence). CDR3 length: 16 amino acids. Between the trimmed V and J ends, which lost 1 base and 15 bases, there was a span of 25 bases. The CDR3 loop reads CASSIVRVPMNQLPHF. Here the CDR3 DNA reads TGTGCCAGTAGTATAGTTCGGGTTCCCATGAATCAGCTCCCGCATTTT.

In this sample, this clonotype turned up many times. V and J are TRBV3-1 and TRBJ1-1, with TRBD1 matching over 8 bases. V trimming: 4 bases; J trimming: 2 bases; junction bases outside the gene matches: 6. Germline V gives CDR1 LGHDT, CDR2 YNNKEL (reference sequence). This CDR3 spans 15 amino acids. DNA for the CDR3: TGTGCCAGCAGCCCGGGACAGGCGATAAACACTGAAGCTTTCTTT. Its translation is CASSPGQAINTEAFF.

There are many counts of this clonotype. The chain uses TRBV5-1 and TRBJ2-7; TRBD1 might be the D (6 bases). This CDR3 has 17 amino acids. The germline V gene has CDR1 SGHRS and CDR2 YFSETQ. The V and J ends lost 3 bases and 3 bases respectively, with 22 bases between them. As DNA, the CDR3 is TGCGCCAGCAGCTGGACGATACAGGGTATCCCCTACTACGAGCAGTACTTC. This codes for CASSWTIQGIPYYEQYF.

The chain carries TRBV4-2 and TRBJ2-1, with D possibly TRBD1 on 5 matching bases. Germline CDR1 and CDR2: LGHNA and YNFKEQ. The CDR3 extends over 14 amino acids. V was trimmed by 5 bases and J by 4 bases, leaving 12 bases between them. CDR3 protein: CASSGASGYNEQFF. The CDR3 DNA reads TGTGCCAGCAGCGGGGCTAGTGGTTACAATGAGCAGTTCTTC.

The chain uses TRBV29-1 and TRBJ2-5; 8 bases align to TRBD1. Germline V gene lookup returns CDR1 SQVTM and CDR2 ANQGSEA. The CDR3 is 19 amino acids. With 5 bases clipped from V and 1 base from J, the junction kept 21 bases outside the gene matches. The CDR3 sequence is CSVSAFSSRGLIPQETQYF. The CDR3 DNA sequence: TGCAGCGTTTCGGCCTTCAGTAGCAGGGGGCTGATCCCCCAAGAGACCCAGTACTTC.

Notes on this clonotype: A clone one base away is much larger, so this may be a read error. The rearrangement uses TRBV3-1 and TRBJ2-3, with D unresolved. Germline V gene lookup returns CDR1 LGHDT and CDR2 YNNKEL (reference sequence). The germline V and J ends were trimmed by 2 bases and 2 bases, with 20 bases remaining between them. CDR3 size: 18 residues. DNA for the CDR3: TGTGCCAGCAGCCAAAAAATATCGGCTTTGGGAAACACAGATACGCAGTATTTT. It specifies CASSQKISALGNTDTQYF.

With respect to this clonotype: A read error is likely, as this CDR3 ends without the conserved phenylalanine or tryptophan. V usage is TRBV2 and J usage is TRBJ2-3; 12 bases match TRBD2. The germline V gene encodes CDR1 SNHLY and CDR2 FYNNEI. The CDR3 totals 17 residues. V lost 6 bases and J lost 2; bases outside the gene matches: 9. CDR3 in DNA: TGTGCCAGCAGCGACAGACTAGCGGGGGTAGACACAGATACGCAGTATTCT. As protein: CASSDRLAGVDTDTQYS.

This clonotype came up many times. This may be a read error, as it is one base from a much larger clone. This rearrangement joins TRBV27 to TRBJ1-5, with a possible D match to TRBD1 (6 bases). CDR1 and CDR2 from the germline V gene are MNHEY and SMNVEV (reference sequence). V was pared by 5 bases and J by 7 bases, with 15 bases between. The CDR3 is 14 residues long. CDR3 in amino acids: CASSPRSQGQPQHF. The CDR3 DNA is TGTGCCAGCAGTCCACGATCACAGGGACAGCCCCAGCATTTT.

Concerning this clonotype: A much larger clonotype is one base distant, so this may be a read error. The V gene is TRBV25-1, the J gene TRBJ2-1; TRBD2 matches at 11 bases. Per the germline V gene, CDR1 is MGHDK and CDR2 is SYGVNS. V gave up 4 bases and J gave up 5 bases; unmatched junction bases: 7. The CDR3 is made up of 16 amino acids. The CDR3: CASSAEGLAEDNEQFF. The DNA for the CDR3 is TGTGCCAGCAGTGCCGAGGGACTAGCGGAAGACAATGAGCAGTTCTTC.

This clonotype was recorded a few times. This sequence may be a read error, since a much larger clone differs from it by one base. CDR3 in DNA: TGTGCCAGCTGCAACCAAGAGAACCAGTACTTC. It yields the protein CASCNQENQYF. This rearrangement joins TRBV2 to TRBJ2-5; no reliable D call. Per germline, CDR1 SNHLY and CDR2 FYNNEI. The CDR3 is 11 residues long. Combining the CDR3 with reference TRBV2 and TRBJ2-5 gives the whole variable domain EPEVTQTPSHQVTQMGQEVILRCVPISNHLYFYWYRQILGQKVEFLVSFYNNEISEKSEIFDDQFSVERPDGSNFTLKIRSTKLEDSAMYFCASCNQENQYFGPGTRLLVL.

This clonotype was observed at least ten times. J is TRBJ1-1 and V is TRBV2; 7 bases line up with TRBD1. The CDR3 covers 11 residues. After removal of 8 bases from V and 6 bases from J, the junction contained 3 bases not matched to a gene. The germline CDR1 and CDR2 sequences are SNHLY and FYNNEI. CDR3 DNA: TGTGCCAGCTATCAGGGGGCTGAAGCTTTCTTT. It specifies CASYQGAEAFF.

This clonotype was found many times. The gene calls are TRBV7-9 and TRBJ2-1; D remains ambiguous. The CDR3 is 12 residues long. Trimming pared 5 bases from V and 10 bases from J, leaving 12 bases between. Germline V CDR1 and CDR2: SEHNR, FQNEAQ (reference sequence). Here the CDR3 reads CASSLISREQFF. The CDR3 bases are TGTGCCAGCAGCCTTATTAGTCGGGAGCAGTTCTTC. The full variable domain, its missing parts supplied by reference TRBV7-9 and TRBJ2-1, is DTGVSQNPRHKITKRGQNVTFRCDPISEHNRLYWYRQTLGQGPEFLTYFQNEAQLEKSRLLSDRFSAERPKGSFSTLEIQRTEQGDSAMYLCASSLISREQFFGPGTRLTVL.

This clonotype was counted ten times or more. The V call is TRBV6-1, the J call TRBJ2-7, with D possibly being TRBD1 (6 bases). The CDR3 is made up of 15 amino acids. Germline V gives CDR1 MNHNS, CDR2 SASEGT. Trimming left V 6 bases short and J 5 bases short, with 20 bases between. CDR3 in DNA: TGTGCCAGCAGGCCCAGAGGACAGTTCGCTAACGAGCAGTACTTC. It specifies CASRPRGQFANEQYF.

This clonotype occurred a few times. The rearrangement links TRBV29-1 to TRBJ1-3; D gene uncertain. This CDR3 comprises 13 residues. Germline values: CDR1 SQVTM, CDR2 ANQGSEA. Trimming cost V 7 bases and J 3 bases, with 13 bases left between them. CDR3 residues: CSAQKGFGNTIYF. Here the CDR3 DNA reads TGCAGCGCCCAAAAGGGTTTTGGAAACACCATATATTTT. Full variable domain (missing parts from reference TRBV29-1 and TRBJ1-3): SAVISQKPSRDICQRGTSLTIQCQVDSQVTMMFWYRQQPGQSLTLIATANQGSEATYESGFVIDKFPISRPNLTFSTLTVSNMSPEDSSIYLCSAQKGFGNTIYFGEGSWLTVV.

As regards this clonotype: One base away lies a much larger clone, so this may be a sequencing read error. The gene calls are TRBV16 and TRBJ2-5; 10 nucleotides agree with TRBD1. CDR3 length: 14 amino acids. In germline, CDR1 is KGHSY, CDR2 FQNENV. As DNA, the CDR3 is TGTGCCAGCACAGCGACAGGGGGCTTAAAGACCCATTACTTC. Protein sequence: CASTATGGLKTHYF.